This T cell receptor beta chain was observed in a study of T cell responses to AZD1222 COVID-19 vaccine. Produced via immunoSEQ multiplex PCR; TCRdb's table is partial and in-frame only. The data show about 81,000 clones, with 90% seen just once and 5.4% held by the top ten. The V gene's germline CDR1 is SGHRS and CDR2 YFSETQ. CDR3 length: 15 residues. Deletions cut 4 bases from V and 4 bases from J, with 16 bases between. This receptor was obtained from an adult who received the AZD1222 COVID-19 vaccine. The chain uses TRBV5-1 and TRBJ2-3; TRBD2 might be the D (5 bases). This specimen was peripheral blood, taken 28 days after the second AZD1222 dose. CDR3 residues: CASSPLGVPPDTQYF. CDR3 nucleotide sequence: TGCGCCAGCAGCCCCTTGGGAGTACCCCCAGATACGCAGTATTTT.